This T cell receptor beta chain was recovered during a study of blood T cell repertoires in COVID-19. Study-wide context: COVID-19 samples, acute and convalescent, were from the United States, Italy and Spain. T cells, B-cell-depleted T cells, or PBMCs provided the cDNA or gDNA that served as material.

Authors' analysis steps: Amplified reference gene primers provided the basis for estimating nucleated cell counts. The assay was immunoSEQ multiplex PCR, and TCRdb's table has in-frame clones only and misses some. V and J calls and clone size are as listed in that table; D and trimming were resolved from the DNA. The sample includes 150,000 to 200,000 clones, about 81% seen only once; the top ten take approximately 10%. Looked up from germline, CDR1 is SGHVS and CDR2 is FNYEAQ. CDR3 length: 16 amino acids. V lost 0 bases to trimming and J lost 6 bases, with 17 bases between them. During active infection, Seattle patients enrolled and were then monitored through disease.

Material: peripheral blood. This clonotype was sampled from a woman older than 75 with COVID-19, enrolled during active disease. The V call is TRBV7-6, the J call TRBJ1-1; D not certain. Written as DNA, the CDR3 is TGTGCCAGCAGCTTAGCGTCGGGGTTTGGAATCGCTGAAGCTTTCTTT. This sequence encodes CASSLASGFGIAEAFF. Variable domain in full (rest from reference TRBV7-6 and TRBJ1-1): GAGVSQSPRYKVTKRGQDVALRCDPISGHVSLYWYRQALGQGPEFLTYFNYEAQQDKSGLPNDRFSAERPEGSISTLTIQRTEQRDSAMYRCASSLASGFGIAEAFFGQGTRLTVV.